One and the same sample provided the 20 T cell receptor beta chains below, sequenced in a study of T cell clonality in common variable immunodeficiency. Overall study findings and caveats: Reportedly, TCR beta sequences from common variable immunodeficiency showed fewer deletions and N-nucleotide insertions.

The repertoire was sequenced with immunoSEQ multiplex PCR; TCRdb's copy has only in-frame clones and lacks some. The sample has about 34,000 clones, none seen only once. These receptors have no known antigen. Source material: peripheral blood mononuclear cells. The receptors derive from a human donor with common variable immunodeficiency.

With regard to this clone: The DNA ends 3 residues before the CDR3 does, and the rest of the CDR3 is filled in from the germline J gene. The rearrangement uses TRBV7-3 and TRBJ1-1; no clear D gene. There are 13 residues in the CDR3. V dropped 5 bases and J dropped 1 base, with 8 bases sitting between them. The germline V gene has CDR1 SGHTA and CDR2 FQGTGA. The sequenced part of the CDR3 DNA is TGTGCCAGCAGCGCCTCAGGGAACACTGAA. Amino acid sequence: CASSASGNTE. The CDR3 as a whole reads CASSASGNTEAFF.

Concerning this clone itself: The DNA ends 3 residues before the CDR3 does, and the rest of the CDR3 is filled in from the germline J gene. The chain couples TRBV6-1 to TRBJ2-2, with no clear D. Trimming pared 3 bases from V and 6 bases from J, leaving 8 bases between. Germline V gene data show CDR1 as MNHNS and CDR2 as SASEGT. The CDR3 runs to 13 residues. Here the CDR3 reads CASSETAAGELFF. The sequenced CDR3 bases are TGTGCCAGCAGTGAGACGGCGGCCGGGGAG.

The sample holds many counts of this clone. The DNA ends 3 residues before the CDR3 does, and the rest of the CDR3 is filled in from the germline J gene. The gene calls are TRBV5-4 and TRBJ1-4; D gene ambiguous. CDR1 and CDR2 from the germline V gene are SGHNT and YYREEE (reference sequence). Trimming removed 4 bases from V and 0 bases from J, with 7 bases in between. The CDR3 totals 14 residues. CDR3 region: CASSEIATNEKLFF. The part of the CDR3 DNA that was read is TGTGCCAGCAGCGAGATAGCAACTAATGAAAAA.

This clone was seen many times. The sequence runs out 3 residues before the end of the CDR3; the remainder is reconstructed from the germline J gene. V gene TRBV5-1 combines with J gene TRBJ1-2; D is possibly TRBD1 (6 bases). The CDR3 consists of 16 residues. Trimming shortened V by 3 bases and J by 0 bases, and 15 bases separated the two germline ends. The V gene's germline CDR1 is SGHRS and CDR2 YFSETQ. Incomplete CDR3 DNA: TGCGCCAGCAGCTCCGGGACAAGGGGAACTAACTATGGC. This codes for CASSSGTRGTNYG. The complete CDR3 sequence is CASSSGTRGTNYGYTF.

This clone has more than one count but fewer than ten. The CDR3 end lies 3 residues beyond the end of the read and is filled in from the germline J gene. The chain couples TRBV7-2 to TRBJ2-7; 8 nucleotides match TRBD1. V was pared by 1 base and J by 3 bases, with 5 bases of the junction left unmatched. The CDR3 length is 15 residues. Germline V CDR1 and CDR2: SGHTA, FQGNSA. The DNA read from the CDR3 is TGTGCCAGCAGCTTAGGACCGGGACAGGTCTACGAG. It yields the protein CASSLGPGQVYE. In full, the CDR3 reads CASSLGPGQVYEQYF.

This clone has ten or more counts. With the read ending 3 residues before the CDR3 end, the germline J gene is used to fill in that end. The gene calls are TRBV18 and TRBJ2-7, with D perhaps matching TRBD1 (5 bases). Germline loops: CDR1 KGHSH, CDR2 LQKENI. CDR3 length: 13 amino acids. V was clipped by 3 bases and J by 3 bases, with 9 bases between them. The CDR3 reads CASSPSQGYEQYF. The covered CDR3 bases are TGTGCCAGCTCACCGTCCCAGGGCTACGAG.

This clone was found many times. The missing CDR3 end, 3 residues past where the read stops, is filled in from the germline J gene. The chain carries TRBV3-1 (or the pseudogene TRBV3-2) and TRBJ2-1, with TRBD2 matching over 12 bases. With V trimmed by 7 bases and J by 5 bases, 3 bases remained unmatched. CDR3 length equals 14 residues. CDR1 LGHDT and CDR2 YNNKEL come from the germline V gene (reference sequence). Partial CDR3 DNA: TGTGCCAGCATCCTAGCGGGAGGGAACAATGAG. The encoded protein is CASILAGGNNE. The whole CDR3 reads CASILAGGNNEQFF.

This clone was seen at least ten times. The CDR3 extends 3 residues past the end of the read, so its final part is completed from the germline J gene. This rearrangement joins TRBV5-1 to TRBJ2-2; 7 bases align to TRBD2. Germline assignment: CDR1 SGHRS and CDR2 YFSETQ. J gave up 3 bases and V 3 bases, and 8 bases lay outside the gene matches. CDR3 length equals 16 residues. CDR3 DNA (partial): TGCGCCAGCAGCTCGTTGGCGGGAGTGGACACCGGGGAG. As protein: CASSSLAGVDTGE. The entire CDR3 reads CASSSLAGVDTGELFF.

In the case of this clone: A far more abundant clone sits one base away, making this likely a read error. Read data end 3 residues before the CDR3 end; the end is taken from the germline J gene. Other nucleotide sequences in the sample specify the same CDR3. The chain links TRBV7-8 to TRBJ2-5; 8 bases align to TRBD1. This CDR3 spans 13 amino acids. V lost 4 bases and J lost 3; bases outside the gene matches: 1. In germline, CDR1 is SGHVS, CDR2 FQNEAQ. The part of the CDR3 DNA that was read is TGTGCCAGCAGCTGGGGACAGGAAGAGACC. This encodes CASSWGQEET. The full CDR3 is CASSWGQEETQYF.

About this clone: The read finishes 3 residues shy of the CDR3 end, and the germline J gene is used to complete it. The rearrangement links TRBV19 to TRBJ2-5, with 13 positions matching TRBD2. Germline V gene data show CDR1 as LNHDA and CDR2 as SQIVND (reference sequence). The CDR3 is 16 residues long. The V gene end was trimmed by 5 bases and the J gene end by 5 bases; junction bases not matched to a gene: 8. The sequenced CDR3 bases are TGTGCCAGTAGTCCTAGGACTAGCGGGAGTGATGAGACC. Translated: CASSPRTSGSDET. The complete CDR3 protein is CASSPRTSGSDETQYF.

With respect to this clone: The read ends 3 residues before the CDR3 terminus; that terminus is restored from the germline J gene. This chain joins TRBV7-3 and TRBJ1-6; no reliable D call. CDR3 size: 14 residues. Germline-derived CDR1 and CDR2 are SGHTA and FQGTGA. Trimming stripped 5 bases from V and 5 bases from J, with 10 bases between. The CDR3 loop reads CASSAEVHNSPLHF. The sequenced part of the CDR3 DNA is TGTGCCAGCAGCGCGGAGGTCCATAATTCACCC.

Ten or more counts support this clone. The CDR3 end falls 3 residues outside the read, so it is completed with the germline J gene. J is TRBJ2-1 and V is TRBV6-2 or TRBV6-3; D not certain. CDR3 length: 14 residues. Trimming pared 2 bases from V and 3 bases from J, leaving 8 bases between. The germline gives CDR1 MNHEY, CDR2 SVGEGT. The sequenced CDR3 bases are TGTGCCAGCAGTTACGTGCGGAGCTACAATGAG. It encodes CASSYVRSYNE. The full CDR3 is CASSYVRSYNEQFF.

Ten or more counts support this clone. The sequenced fragment ends 3 residues before the CDR3 boundary, so the rest is inferred from the germline J gene. This rearrangement joins TRBV19 to TRBJ2-3, with TRBD1 identical over 7 bases. Per the germline V gene, CDR1 is LNHDA and CDR2 is SQIVND (reference sequence). This CDR3 contains 15 residues. Losses at the gene ends were 4 bases for V and 4 bases for J; bases not matched to a gene: 8. The DNA read from the CDR3 is TGTGCCAGTAGTAAGATCGCAGGGGGTTCAGATACG. This gives the protein CASSKIAGGSDT. The full-length CDR3 reads as CASSKIAGGSDTQYF.

This clone was recorded at least ten times. The sequence runs out 3 residues before the end of the CDR3; the remainder is reconstructed from the germline J gene. V is TRBV5-1 and J is TRBJ2-1; 12 positions match TRBD2. Trimming removed 3 bases from V and 9 bases from J; junction bases left unmatched: 7. Germline-derived CDR1 and CDR2 are SGHRS and YFSETQ. The CDR3 has 15 residues. CDR3 DNA (partial): TGCGCCAGCAGCTCCACCGCTAGCGGGGGGGTTGAG. Translation gives CASSSTASGGVE. The full CDR3 protein reads CASSSTASGGVEQFF.

The sample holds a few counts of this clone. The read halts 3 residues ahead of the CDR3 end, with the missing end drawn from the germline J gene. This chain joins TRBV7-2 and TRBJ1-2, with 7 bases identical to TRBD1. CDR3 length: 13 amino acids. Losses at the gene ends were 5 bases for V and 7 bases for J; bases not matched to a gene: 7. Germline values: CDR1 SGHTA, CDR2 FQGNSA. CDR3 DNA, as far as it was read: TGTGCCAGCAGCATCGGGACAGCAGTTGGC. This gives the protein CASSIGTAVG. The CDR3 in full is CASSIGTAVGYTF.

In this sample, this clone turned up many times. The read terminates 3 residues ahead of where the CDR3 ends, so the germline J gene completes it. The chain joins TRBV9 to TRBJ2-7, with TRBD2 matching over 7 bases. Germline CDR1 is SGDLS and CDR2 is YYNGEE. With V trimmed by 3 bases and J by 3 bases, 9 bases remained unmatched. This CDR3 is 15 amino acids long. The CDR3 DNA, read in part, is TGTGCCAGCAGCGCGGGGACTACTGGTATCTACGAG. It translates to CASSAGTTGIYE. The complete CDR3 reads CASSAGTTGIYEQYF.

In its sample, this clone was seen a few times. The missing CDR3 end, 3 residues past where the read stops, is filled in from the germline J gene. The chain employs TRBV11-3 and TRBJ2-7; the D is unclear. V was trimmed by 3 bases and J by 0 bases, leaving 9 bases between them. The length of the CDR3 is 14 residues. CDR1 and CDR2 (germline): SGHNT, YENEEA. CDR3 DNA (partial): TGTGCCAGCAGCTTCACCGAAGCCTCCTACGAG. This gives the protein CASSFTEASYE. The CDR3 in full is CASSFTEASYEQYF.

A remark on this clone: Mismatch with germline at one junction end may stem from a read error. The CDR3 is cut off 3 residues early in the read; its end comes from the germline J gene. This chain uses TRBV7-9 with TRBJ2-5; D remains unclear. The germline gives CDR1 SEHNR, CDR2 FQNEAQ (reference sequence). The CDR3 runs 11 residues. The CDR3 bases that were read are TGTTCCAGCCTGGCTGGAGAGACC. As protein: CSSLAGET. The full CDR3 is CSSLAGETQYF.

With respect to this clone: The read finishes 3 residues shy of the CDR3 end, and the germline J gene is used to complete it. V and J are TRBV7-9 and TRBJ2-1; 13 nucleotides match TRBD2. Looked up from germline, CDR1 is SEHNR and CDR2 is FQNEAQ (reference sequence). The CDR3 is 15 amino acids. V lost 3 bases and J lost 9; bases outside the gene matches: 5. The covered CDR3 bases are TGTGCCAGCAGCTTGGGGACTAGCGGGACGGTTGAG. This codes for CASSLGTSGTVE. The CDR3 reads in full as CASSLGTSGTVEQFF.

Notes on this clone: The sequenced fragment ends 3 residues before the CDR3 boundary, so the rest is inferred from the germline J gene. The chain uses TRBV19 and TRBJ2-3; TRBD2 matches 12 bases. The CDR3 is 16 amino acids. Germline CDR1 LNHDA, CDR2 SQIVND (reference sequence). Trimming cost V 3 bases and J 2 bases; bases outside gene matches: 3. The CDR3 DNA, read in part, is TGTGCCAGTAGTATCCGGACTAGCGGGGACACAGATACG. It translates to CASSIRTSGDTDT. In full, the CDR3 reads CASSIRTSGDTDTQYF. The full variable domain, its missing parts supplied by reference TRBV19 and TRBJ2-3, is DGGITQSPKYLFRKEGQNVTLSCEQNLNHDAMYWYRQDPGQGLRLIYYSQIVNDFQKGDIAEGYSVSREKKESFPLTVTSAQKNPTAFYLCASSIRTSGDTDTQYFGPGTRLTVL.